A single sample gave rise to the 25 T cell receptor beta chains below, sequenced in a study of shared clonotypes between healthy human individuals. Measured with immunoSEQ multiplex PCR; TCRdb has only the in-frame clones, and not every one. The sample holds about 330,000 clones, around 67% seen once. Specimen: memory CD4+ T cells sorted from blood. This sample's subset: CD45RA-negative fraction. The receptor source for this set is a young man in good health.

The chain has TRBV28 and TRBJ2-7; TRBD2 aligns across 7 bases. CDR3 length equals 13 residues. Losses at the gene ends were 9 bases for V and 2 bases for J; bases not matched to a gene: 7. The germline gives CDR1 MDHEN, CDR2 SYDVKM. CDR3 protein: CASTPGGTYEQYF. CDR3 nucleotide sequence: TGTGCCAGTACCCCGGGAGGCACCTACGAGCAGTACTTC.

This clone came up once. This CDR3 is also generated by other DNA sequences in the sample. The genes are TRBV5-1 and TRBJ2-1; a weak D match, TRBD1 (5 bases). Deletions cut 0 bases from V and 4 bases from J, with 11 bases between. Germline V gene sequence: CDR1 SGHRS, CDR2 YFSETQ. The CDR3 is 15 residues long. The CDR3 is CASSLDGRGYNEQFF. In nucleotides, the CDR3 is TGCGCCAGCAGCTTGGATGGAAGGGGATACAATGAGCAGTTCTTC.

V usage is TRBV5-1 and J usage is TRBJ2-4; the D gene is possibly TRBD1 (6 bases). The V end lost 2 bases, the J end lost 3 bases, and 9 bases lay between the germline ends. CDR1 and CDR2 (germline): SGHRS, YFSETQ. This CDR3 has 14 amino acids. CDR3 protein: CASSLRQDKNIQYF. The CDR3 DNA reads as TGCGCCAGCAGCTTACGACAGGACAAAAACATTCAGTACTTC.

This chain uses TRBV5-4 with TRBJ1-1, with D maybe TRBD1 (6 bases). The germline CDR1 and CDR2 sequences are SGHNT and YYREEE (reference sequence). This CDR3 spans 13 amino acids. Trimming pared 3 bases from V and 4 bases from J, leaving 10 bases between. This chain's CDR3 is CASSSQGGTEAFF. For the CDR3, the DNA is TGTGCCAGCAGCTCCCAAGGGGGCACTGAAGCTTTCTTT.

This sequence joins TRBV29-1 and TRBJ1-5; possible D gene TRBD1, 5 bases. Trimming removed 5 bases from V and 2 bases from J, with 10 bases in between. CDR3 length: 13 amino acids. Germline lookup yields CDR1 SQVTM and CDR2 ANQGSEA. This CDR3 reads CSVQMGGNQPQHF. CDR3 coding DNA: TGCAGCGTTCAAATGGGGGGCAATCAGCCCCAGCATTTT.

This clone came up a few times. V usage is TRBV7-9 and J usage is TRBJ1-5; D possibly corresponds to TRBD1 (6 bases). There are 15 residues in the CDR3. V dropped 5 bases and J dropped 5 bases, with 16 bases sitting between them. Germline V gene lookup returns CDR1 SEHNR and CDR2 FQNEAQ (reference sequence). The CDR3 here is CASSKEGGAHQPQHF. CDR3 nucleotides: TGTGCCAGCAGCAAGGAGGGGGGGGCCCATCAGCCCCAGCATTTT.

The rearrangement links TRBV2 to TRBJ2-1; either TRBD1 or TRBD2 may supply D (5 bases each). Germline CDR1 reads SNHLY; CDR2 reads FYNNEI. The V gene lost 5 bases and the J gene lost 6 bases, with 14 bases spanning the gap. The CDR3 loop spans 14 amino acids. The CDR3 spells CASSPLGTINEQFF. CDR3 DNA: TGTGCCAGCAGTCCCCTAGGGACCATCAATGAGCAGTTCTTC.

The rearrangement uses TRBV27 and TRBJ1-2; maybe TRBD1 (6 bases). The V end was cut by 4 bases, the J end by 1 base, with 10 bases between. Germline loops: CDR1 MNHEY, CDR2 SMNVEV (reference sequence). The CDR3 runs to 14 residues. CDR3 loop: CASSSDRINYGYTF. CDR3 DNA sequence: TGTGCCAGCAGTTCTGACAGGATTAACTATGGCTACACCTTC.

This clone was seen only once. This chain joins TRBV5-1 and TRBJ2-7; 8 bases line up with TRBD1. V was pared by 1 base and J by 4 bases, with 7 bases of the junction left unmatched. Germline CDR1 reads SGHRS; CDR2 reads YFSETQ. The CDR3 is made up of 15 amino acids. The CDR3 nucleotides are TGCGCCAGCAGCTTGAGCCAGGGGGCTGAGTACGAGCAGTACTTC. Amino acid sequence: CASSLSQGAEYEQYF.

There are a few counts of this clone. DNA for the CDR3: TGTGCCAGCACAACAGGGACCCTCTATGGCTACACCTTC. Translated: CASTTGTLYGYTF. This chain joins TRBV28 and TRBJ1-2; D may be TRBD1 (6 bases). V lost 7 bases and J lost 4, with 13 bases in between. CDR1 is MDHEN, CDR2 SYDVKM, per germline. The CDR3 runs 13 residues.

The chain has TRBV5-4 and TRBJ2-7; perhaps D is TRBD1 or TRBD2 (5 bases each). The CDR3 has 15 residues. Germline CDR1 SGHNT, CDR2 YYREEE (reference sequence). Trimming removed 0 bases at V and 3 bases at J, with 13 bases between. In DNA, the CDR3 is TGTGCCAGCAGCTTGGTTGGAGCGGACAACTACGAGCAGTACTTC. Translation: CASSLVGADNYEQYF.

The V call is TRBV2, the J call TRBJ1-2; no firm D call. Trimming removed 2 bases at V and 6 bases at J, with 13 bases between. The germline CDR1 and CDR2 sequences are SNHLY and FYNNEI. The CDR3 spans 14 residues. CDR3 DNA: TGTGCCAGCAGTGAACTCGCAGGCGGGGATGGCTACACCTTC. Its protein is CASSELAGGDGYTF.

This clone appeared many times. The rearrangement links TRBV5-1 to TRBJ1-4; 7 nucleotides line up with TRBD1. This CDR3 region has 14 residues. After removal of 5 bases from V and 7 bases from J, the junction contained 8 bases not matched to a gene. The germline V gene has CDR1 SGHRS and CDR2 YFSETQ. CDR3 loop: CASRSDREGEKLFF. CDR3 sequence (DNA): TGCGCCAGCAGGTCCGACAGGGAAGGTGAAAAACTGTTTTTT.

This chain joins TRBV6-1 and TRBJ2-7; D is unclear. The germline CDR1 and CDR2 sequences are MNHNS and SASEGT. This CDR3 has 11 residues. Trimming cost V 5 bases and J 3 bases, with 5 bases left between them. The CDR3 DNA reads TGTGCCAGCAGTTTCCGCTACGAGCAGTACTTC. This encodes CASSFRYEQYF.

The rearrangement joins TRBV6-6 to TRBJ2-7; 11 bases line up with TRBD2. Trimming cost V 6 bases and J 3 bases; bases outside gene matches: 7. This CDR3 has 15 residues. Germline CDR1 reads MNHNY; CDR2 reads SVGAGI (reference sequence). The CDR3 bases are TGTGCCAGCAGGAAGGGGACTAGCGGACACTACGAGCAGTACTTC. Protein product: CASRKGTSGHYEQYF.

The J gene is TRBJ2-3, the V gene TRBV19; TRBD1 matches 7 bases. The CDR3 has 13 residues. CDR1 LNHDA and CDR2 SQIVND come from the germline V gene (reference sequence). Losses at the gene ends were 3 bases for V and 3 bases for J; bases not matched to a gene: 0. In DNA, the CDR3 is TGTGCCAGTAGTATGGGACAGACAGATACGCAGTATTTT. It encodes CASSMGQTDTQYF.

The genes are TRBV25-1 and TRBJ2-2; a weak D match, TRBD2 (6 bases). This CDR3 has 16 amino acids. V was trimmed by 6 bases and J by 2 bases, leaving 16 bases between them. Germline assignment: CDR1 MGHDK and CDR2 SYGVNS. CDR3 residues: CASRPRAAGNTGELFF. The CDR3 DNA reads TGTGCCAGCAGACCCAGGGCGGCGGGAAACACCGGGGAGCTGTTTTTT.

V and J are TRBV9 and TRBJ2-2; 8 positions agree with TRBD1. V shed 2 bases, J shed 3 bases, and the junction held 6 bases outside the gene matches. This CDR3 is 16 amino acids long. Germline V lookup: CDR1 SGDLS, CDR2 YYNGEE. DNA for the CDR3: TGTGCCAGCAGCGTCTCGACAGGGGTCGACACCGGGGAGCTGTTTTTT. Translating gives CASSVSTGVDTGELFF.

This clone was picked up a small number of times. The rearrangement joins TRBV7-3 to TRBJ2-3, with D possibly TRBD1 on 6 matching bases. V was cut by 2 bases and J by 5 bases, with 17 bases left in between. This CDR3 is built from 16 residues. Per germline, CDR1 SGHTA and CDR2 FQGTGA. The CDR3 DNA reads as TGTGCCAGCAGCTTATTAGAACAGGGCTTTGGAGATACGCAGTATTTT. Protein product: CASSLLEQGFGDTQYF.

The DNA of the CDR3 is TGTGCCAGTAGTACCACCGGGACAGGGTTACATGGCTACACCTTC. Its protein is CASSTTGTGLHGYTF. The V call is TRBV19, the J call TRBJ1-2, with 9 bases fitting TRBD1. The CDR3 loop spans 15 amino acids. Per the germline V gene, CDR1 is LNHDA and CDR2 is SQIVND (reference sequence). Trimming cost V 4 bases and J 6 bases; bases outside gene matches: 9.

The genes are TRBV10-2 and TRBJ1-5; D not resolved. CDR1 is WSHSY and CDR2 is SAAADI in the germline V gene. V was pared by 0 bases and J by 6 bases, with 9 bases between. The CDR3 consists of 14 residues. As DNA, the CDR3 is TGCGCCAGCAGTGAGTCAGTGCTGAGTCAGCCCCAGCATTTT. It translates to CASSESVLSQPQHF.

This CDR3 reads CAISGSSGYSEAFF. The CDR3 coding sequence is TGTGCCATCAGTGGGTCATCGGGGTATAGTGAAGCTTTCTTT. The rearrangement links TRBV10-3 to TRBJ1-1, with D uncertain. CDR3 size: 14 residues. With 4 bases removed from V and 7 bases from J, the gap between germline ends came to 16 bases. In germline, CDR1 is ENHRY, CDR2 SYGVKD.

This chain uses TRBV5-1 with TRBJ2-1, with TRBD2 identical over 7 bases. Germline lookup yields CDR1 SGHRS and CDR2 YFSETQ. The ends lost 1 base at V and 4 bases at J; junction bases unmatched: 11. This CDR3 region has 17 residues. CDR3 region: CASSLRWGSGVYNEQFF. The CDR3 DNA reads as TGCGCCAGCAGCTTGCGGTGGGGAAGCGGGGTTTACAATGAGCAGTTCTTC.

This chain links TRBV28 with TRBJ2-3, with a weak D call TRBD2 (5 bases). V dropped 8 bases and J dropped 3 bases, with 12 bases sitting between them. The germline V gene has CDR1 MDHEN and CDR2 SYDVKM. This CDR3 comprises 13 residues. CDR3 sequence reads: CASDGGWTDTQYF. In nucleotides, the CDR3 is TGTGCCAGCGACGGAGGATGGACAGATACGCAGTATTTT.

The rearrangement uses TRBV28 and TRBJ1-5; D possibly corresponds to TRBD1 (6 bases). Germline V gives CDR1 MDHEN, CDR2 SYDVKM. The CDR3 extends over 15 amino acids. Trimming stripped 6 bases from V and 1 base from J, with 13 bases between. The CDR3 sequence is CASSLPTGSNQPQHF. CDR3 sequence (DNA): TGTGCCAGCAGCCTACCCACAGGGAGCAATCAGCCCCAGCATTTT.